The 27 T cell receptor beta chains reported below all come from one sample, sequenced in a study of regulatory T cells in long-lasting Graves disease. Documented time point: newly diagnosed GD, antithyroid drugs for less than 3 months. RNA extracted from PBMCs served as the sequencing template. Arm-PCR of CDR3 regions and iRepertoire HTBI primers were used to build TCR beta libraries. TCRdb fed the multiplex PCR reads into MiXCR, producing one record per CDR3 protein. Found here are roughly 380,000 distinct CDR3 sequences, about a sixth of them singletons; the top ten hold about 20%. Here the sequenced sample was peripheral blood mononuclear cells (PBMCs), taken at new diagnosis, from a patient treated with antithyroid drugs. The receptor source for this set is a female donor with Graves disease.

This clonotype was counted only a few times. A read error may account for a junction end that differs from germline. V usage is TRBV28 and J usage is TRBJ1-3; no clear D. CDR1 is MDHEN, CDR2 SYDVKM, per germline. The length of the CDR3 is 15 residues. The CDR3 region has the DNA TGTGCCAGCAGTTCACTCGGGAGCTCTGGAAACGCCATATATTTT. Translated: CASSSLGSSGNAIYF.

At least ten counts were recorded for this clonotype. The CDR3 nucleotides are TGTGCCAGCAGCCATGACAGTCCCAATGAGCAGTTCTTC. This gives the protein CASSHDSPNEQFF. The chain employs TRBV11-3 and TRBJ2-1; TRBD1 might be the D (5 bases). This CDR3 has 13 residues. Germline V CDR1 and CDR2: SGHNT, YENEEA. Trimming pared 5 bases from V and 6 bases from J, leaving 11 bases between.

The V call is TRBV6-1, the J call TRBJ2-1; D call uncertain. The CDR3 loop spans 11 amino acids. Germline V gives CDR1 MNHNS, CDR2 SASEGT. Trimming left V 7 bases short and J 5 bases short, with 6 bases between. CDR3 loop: CASNRHNEQFF. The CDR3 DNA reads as TGTGCCAGCAACCGCCACAATGAGCAGTTCTTC.

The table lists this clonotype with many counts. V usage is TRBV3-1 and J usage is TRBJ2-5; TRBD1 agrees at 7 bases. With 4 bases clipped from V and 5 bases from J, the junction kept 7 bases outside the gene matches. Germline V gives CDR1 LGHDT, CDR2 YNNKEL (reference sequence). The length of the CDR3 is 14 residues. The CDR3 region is CASSPTGVSETQYF. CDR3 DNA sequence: TGTGCCAGCAGCCCAACAGGGGTTTCCGAGACCCAGTACTTC.

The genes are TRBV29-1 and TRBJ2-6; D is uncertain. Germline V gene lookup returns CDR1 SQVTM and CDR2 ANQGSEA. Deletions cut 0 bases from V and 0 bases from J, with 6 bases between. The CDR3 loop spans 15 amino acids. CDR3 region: CSVEEGSSGANVLTF. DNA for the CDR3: TGCAGCGTTGAAGAGGGTAGCTCTGGGGCCAACGTCCTGACTTTC.

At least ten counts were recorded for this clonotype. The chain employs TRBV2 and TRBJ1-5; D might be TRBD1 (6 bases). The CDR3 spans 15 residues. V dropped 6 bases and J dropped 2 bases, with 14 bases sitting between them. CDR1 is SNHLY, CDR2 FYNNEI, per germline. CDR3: CASREQGIGNQPQHF. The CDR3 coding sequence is TGTGCCAGCAGAGAACAGGGTATAGGCAATCAGCCCCAGCATTTT.

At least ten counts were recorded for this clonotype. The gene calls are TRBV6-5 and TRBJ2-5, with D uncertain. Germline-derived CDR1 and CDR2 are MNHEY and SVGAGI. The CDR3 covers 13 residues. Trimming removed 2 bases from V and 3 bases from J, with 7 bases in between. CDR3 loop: CASSYRLEETQYF. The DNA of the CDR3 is TGTGCCAGCAGTTACCGGTTAGAAGAGACCCAGTACTTC.

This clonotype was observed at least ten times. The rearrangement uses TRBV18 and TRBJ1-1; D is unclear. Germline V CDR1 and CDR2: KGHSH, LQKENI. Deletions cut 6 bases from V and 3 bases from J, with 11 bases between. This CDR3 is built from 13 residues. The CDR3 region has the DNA TGTGCCAGCTCGCGGGGTTCAGACACTGAAGCTTTCTTT. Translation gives CASSRGSDTEAFF.

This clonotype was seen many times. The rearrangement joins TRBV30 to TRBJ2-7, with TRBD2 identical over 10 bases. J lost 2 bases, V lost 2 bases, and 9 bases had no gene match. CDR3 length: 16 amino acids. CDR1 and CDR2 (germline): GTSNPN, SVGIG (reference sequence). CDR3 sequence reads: CAWSPSSGSKTYEQYF. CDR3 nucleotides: TGTGCCTGGAGTCCCTCTAGCGGGAGTAAAACCTACGAGCAGTACTTC. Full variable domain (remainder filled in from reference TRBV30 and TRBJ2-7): SQTIHQWPATLVQPVGSPLSLECTVEGTSNPNLYWYRQAAGRGLQLLFYSVGIGQISSEVPQNLSASRPQDRQFILSSKKLLLSDSGFYLCAWSPSSGSKTYEQYFGPGTRLTVT.

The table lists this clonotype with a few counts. The CDR3 spells CASSQTGTWNYGYTF. In DNA, the CDR3 is TGTGCCAGCAGCCAGACAGGGACCTGGAACTATGGCTACACCTTC. This chain joins TRBV3-1 and TRBJ1-2; the match to TRBD1 covers 7 bases. This CDR3 is built from 15 residues. CDR1 and CDR2 (germline): LGHDT, YNNKEL (reference sequence). V dropped 3 bases and J dropped 2; count of bases not matched to a gene: 6.

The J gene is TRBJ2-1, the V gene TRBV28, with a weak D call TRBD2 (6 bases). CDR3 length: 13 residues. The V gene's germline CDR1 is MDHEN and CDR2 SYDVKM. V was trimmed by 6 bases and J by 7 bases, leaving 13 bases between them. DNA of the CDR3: TGTGCCAGCAGGGGGACGGCGGGGAATGAGCAGTTCTTC. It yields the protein CASRGTAGNEQFF.

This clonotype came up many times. The CDR3 loop is CSASGKAYNEQFF. CDR3 in DNA: TGCAGTGCTAGCGGGAAAGCCTACAATGAGCAGTTCTTC. V usage is TRBV20-1 and J usage is TRBJ2-1; weak D call: TRBD2 (5 bases). The V end lost 3 bases, the J end lost 2 bases, and 8 bases lay between the germline ends. The germline CDR1 and CDR2 sequences are DFQATT and SNEGSKA (reference sequence). CDR3 length: 13 residues.

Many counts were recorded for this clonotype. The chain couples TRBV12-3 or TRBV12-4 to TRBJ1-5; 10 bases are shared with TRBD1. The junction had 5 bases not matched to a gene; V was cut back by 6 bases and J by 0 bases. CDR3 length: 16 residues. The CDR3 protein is CASRRDRGYSNQPQHF. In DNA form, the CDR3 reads TGTGCCAGCAGACGGGACAGGGGATATAGCAATCAGCCCCAGCATTTT.

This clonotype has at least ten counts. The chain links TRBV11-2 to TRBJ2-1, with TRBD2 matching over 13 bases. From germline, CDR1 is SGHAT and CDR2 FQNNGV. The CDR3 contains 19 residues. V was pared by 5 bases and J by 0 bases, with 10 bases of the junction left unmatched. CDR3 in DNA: TGTGCCAGCAGCGTACCGACTAGCGGGGGGCCCATCTCCTACAATGAGCAGTTCTTC. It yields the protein CASSVPTSGGPISYNEQFF.

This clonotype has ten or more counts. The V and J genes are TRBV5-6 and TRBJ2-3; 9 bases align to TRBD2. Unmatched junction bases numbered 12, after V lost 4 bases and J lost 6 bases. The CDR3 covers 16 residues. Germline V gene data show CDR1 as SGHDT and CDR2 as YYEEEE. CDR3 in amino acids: CASSLVISGSADTQYF. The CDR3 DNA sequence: TGTGCCAGCAGCCTGGTTATTAGCGGGAGTGCTGATACGCAGTATTTT.

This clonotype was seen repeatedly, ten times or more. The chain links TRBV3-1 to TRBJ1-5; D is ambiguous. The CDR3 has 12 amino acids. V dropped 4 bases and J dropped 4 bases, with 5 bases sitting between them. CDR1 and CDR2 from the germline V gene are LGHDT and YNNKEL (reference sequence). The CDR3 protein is CASSLPNQPQHF. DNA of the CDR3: TGTGCCAGCAGCCTTCCAAATCAGCCCCAGCATTTT.

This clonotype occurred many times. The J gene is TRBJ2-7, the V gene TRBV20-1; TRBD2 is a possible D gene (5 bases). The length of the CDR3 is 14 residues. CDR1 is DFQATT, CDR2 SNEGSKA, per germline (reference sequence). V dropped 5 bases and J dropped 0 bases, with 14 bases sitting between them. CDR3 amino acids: CSAGSPGSSYEQYF. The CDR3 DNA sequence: TGCAGTGCTGGGTCCCCGGGAAGCTCCTACGAGCAGTACTTC.

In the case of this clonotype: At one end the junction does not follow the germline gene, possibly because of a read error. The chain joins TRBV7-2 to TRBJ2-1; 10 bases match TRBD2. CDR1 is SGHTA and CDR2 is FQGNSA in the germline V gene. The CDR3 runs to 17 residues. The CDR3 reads CASSLEGTSASCNEQFF. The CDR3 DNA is TGTGCCAGCAGCTTAGAGGGGACTAGCGCATCCTGCAATGAGCAGTTCTTC.

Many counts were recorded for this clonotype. The CDR3 protein is CASSLTGGAGDTQYF. The CDR3 coding sequence is TGTGCCAGCTCCCTCACGGGGGGGGCAGGAGATACGCAGTATTTT. The chain recombines TRBV27 with TRBJ2-3; TRBD2 agrees at 8 bases. CDR1 MNHEY and CDR2 SMNVEV come from the germline V gene (reference sequence). This CDR3 region has 15 residues. Trimming cost V 8 bases and J 5 bases; bases outside gene matches: 12.

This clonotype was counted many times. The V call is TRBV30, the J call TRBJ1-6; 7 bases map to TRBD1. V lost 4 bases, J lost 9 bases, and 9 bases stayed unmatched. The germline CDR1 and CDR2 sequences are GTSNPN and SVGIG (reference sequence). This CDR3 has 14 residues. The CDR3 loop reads CAWTGGPSSSPLHF. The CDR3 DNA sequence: TGTGCCTGGACAGGGGGGCCCTCTAGTTCACCCCTCCACTTT.

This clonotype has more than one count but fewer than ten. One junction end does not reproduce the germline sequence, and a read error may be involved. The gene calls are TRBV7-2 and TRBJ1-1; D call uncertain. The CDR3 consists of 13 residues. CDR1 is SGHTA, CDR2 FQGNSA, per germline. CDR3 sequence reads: CASSLRPATEAPF. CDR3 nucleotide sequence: TGTGCCAGCAGCTTGAGGCCAGCCACTGAAGCTCCCTTT.

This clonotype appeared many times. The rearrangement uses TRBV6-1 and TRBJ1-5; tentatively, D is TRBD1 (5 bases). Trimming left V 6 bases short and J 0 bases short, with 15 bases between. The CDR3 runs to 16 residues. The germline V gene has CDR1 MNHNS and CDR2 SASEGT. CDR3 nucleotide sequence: TGTGCCAGCAGGGGAGTCGGGACTTATAGCAATCAGCCCCAGCATTTT. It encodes CASRGVGTYSNQPQHF.

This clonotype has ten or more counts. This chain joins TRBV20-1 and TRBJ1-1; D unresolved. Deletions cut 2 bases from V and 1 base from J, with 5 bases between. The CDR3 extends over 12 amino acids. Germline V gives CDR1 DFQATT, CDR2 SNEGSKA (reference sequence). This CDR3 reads CSARKPNTEAFF. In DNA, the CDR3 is TGCAGTGCTAGAAAGCCGAACACTGAAGCTTTCTTT.

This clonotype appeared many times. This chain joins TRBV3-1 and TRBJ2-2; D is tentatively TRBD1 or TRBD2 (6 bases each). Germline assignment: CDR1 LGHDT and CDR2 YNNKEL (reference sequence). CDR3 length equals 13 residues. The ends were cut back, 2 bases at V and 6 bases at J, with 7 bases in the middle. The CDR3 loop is CASSQRGAGELFF. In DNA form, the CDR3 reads TGTGCCAGCAGCCAAAGGGGGGCCGGGGAGCTGTTTTTT. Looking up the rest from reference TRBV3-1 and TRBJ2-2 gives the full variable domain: DTAVSQTPKYLVTQMGNDKSIKCEQNLGHDTMYWYKQDSKKFLKIMFSYNNKELIINETVPNRFSPKSPDKAHLNLHINSLELGDSAVYFCASSQRGAGELFFGEGSRLTVL.

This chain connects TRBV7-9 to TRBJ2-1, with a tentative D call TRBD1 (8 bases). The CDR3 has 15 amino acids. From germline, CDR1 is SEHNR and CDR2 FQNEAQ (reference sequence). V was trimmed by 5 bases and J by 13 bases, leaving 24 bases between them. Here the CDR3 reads CASSTGGGGATPQFF. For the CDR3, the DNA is TGTGCCAGCAGCACAGGGGGGGGGGGCGCAACCCCTCAGTTCTTC.

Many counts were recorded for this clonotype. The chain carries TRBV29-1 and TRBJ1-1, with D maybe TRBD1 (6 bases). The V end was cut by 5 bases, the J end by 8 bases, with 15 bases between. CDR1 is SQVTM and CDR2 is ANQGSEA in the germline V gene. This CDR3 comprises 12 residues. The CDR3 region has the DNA TGCAGCGTTTTCGGGACAATCACAGAAGCTTTCTTT. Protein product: CSVFGTITEAFF. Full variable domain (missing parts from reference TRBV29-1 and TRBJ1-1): SAVISQKPSRDICQRGTSLTIQCQVDSQVTMMFWYRQQPGQSLTLIATANQGSEATYESGFVIDKFPISRPNLTFSTLTVSNMSPEDSSIYLCSVFGTITEAFFGQGTRLTVV.

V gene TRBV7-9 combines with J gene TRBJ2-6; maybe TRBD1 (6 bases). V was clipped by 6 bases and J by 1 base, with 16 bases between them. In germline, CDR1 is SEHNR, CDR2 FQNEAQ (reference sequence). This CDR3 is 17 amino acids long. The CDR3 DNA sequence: TGTGCCAGCAGAACGACAGGAGAGGGGTCTGGGGCCAACGTCCTGACTTTC. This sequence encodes CASRTTGEGSGANVLTF.